This TCR beta chain was recorded in a study of sequential checkpoint blockade in melanoma. This clone was counted between two and nine times. Treatment specified: randomized to nivolumab then ipilimumab (arm A) or the reverse (arm B). Measured with immunoSEQ multiplex PCR; TCRdb has only the in-frame clones, and not every one. The sample includes 4,000 to 5,000 clones, roughly a third of them seen just once. This CDR3 spans 14 amino acids. J was trimmed by 6 bases and V by 5 bases; bases with no gene match: 9. Germline loops: CDR1 MNHGY, CDR2 SAAAGT. Specimen: tumor tissue (inferred from file names), collected from a patient given nivolumab and ipilimumab in sequence. The V call is TRBV6-8, the J call TRBJ2-5, with 7 bases matching TRBD1. The clonotype originates from a human donor with melanoma. The chain's CDR3 is CASSALGQTQTQYF. CDR3 nucleotides: TGTGCCAGCAGTGCCCTGGGACAGACACAGACCCAGTACTTC.